These T cell receptor beta chains were read from a single sample in a study of CD8 T cells in ankylosing spondylitis. Each CDR3 protein gets one entry after TCRdb re-called the 5' RACE reads with MiXCR. The sample holds about 220,000 distinct CDR3 sequences; about 18% are singletons and the top ten take more than 40%. The sample comprised blood, either unsorted or a sorted T cell fraction (not recorded which). The receptors shown here come from a male donor with ankylosing spondylitis. CDR3s include the opening cysteine and the closing phenylalanine or tryptophan. A D gene is named only where the DNA matches it firmly. Not all rows give a size; the values are once, few, many and, for expanded clones, a class.

j_call v_call clone_size d_call cdr3_aa cdr3_nt
TRBJ2-1 TRBV6-5 NA NA CASSYGMGGYNEQFF TGTGCCAGCAGTTACGGTATGGGGGGCTACAATGAGCAGTTCTTC
TRBJ2-3 TRBV13 NA TRBD2 CASSSAGTSGRWGTDTQYF TGTGCCAGCAGCTCCGCCGGGACTAGCGGGAGATGGGGCACAGATACGCAGTATTTT
TRBJ2-2 TRBV4-1 NA NA CASSQPKPGENTGELFF TGCGCCAGCAGCCAACCGAAACCGGGGGAGAACACCGGGGAGCTGTTTTTT
TRBJ1-5 TRBV28 NA TRBD1 CASSFRDRGSQPQHF TGTGCCAGCAGCTTCCGAGACAGGGGGAGTCAGCCCCAGCATTTT
TRBJ2-2 TRBV12-3/TRBV12-4 NA NA CALSGGTGELFF TGTGCCTTAAGTGGGGGCACCGGGGAGCTGTTTTTT
TRBJ1-2 TRBV15 NA NA CATSREDRDGYTF TGTGCCACCAGCAGAGAGGACAGAGATGGCTACACCTTC
TRBJ1-5 TRBV12-3/TRBV12-4 few TRBD1 CASSSGTGGAGQPQHF TGTGCCAGCAGTTCCGGGACAGGGGGCGCCGGGCAGCCCCAGCATTTT
TRBJ2-1 TRBV6-5 NA TRBD1 CASSYGQEDNEQFF TGTGCCAGCAGTTACGGACAGGAGGACAATGAGCAGTTCTTC
TRBJ1-2 TRBV4-2 NA TRBD1 CASSPGQGLDYGYTF TGTGCCAGCAGCCCCGGACAGGGTCTAGACTATGGCTACACCTTC
TRBJ2-5 TRBV4-2 NA NA CASSQDQSSWETQYF TGTGCCAGCAGCCAAGATCAGTCTAGCTGGGAGACCCAGTACTTC
TRBJ2-2 TRBV24-1 NA TRBD1 CATSDWDRGRSTGELFF TGTGCCACCAGTGACTGGGACAGGGGGCGAAGCACCGGGGAGCTGTTTTTT
TRBJ1-4 TRBV12-3/TRBV12-4 few NA CASSDPASQNEKLFF TGTGCCAGCAGTGACCCGGCCAGCCAAAATGAAAAACTGTTTTTT
TRBJ2-2 TRBV12-3/TRBV12-4 few NA CASSLARGSTGELFF TGTGCCAGCAGTTTAGCCAGGGGTAGCACCGGGGAGCTGTTTTTT
TRBJ2-2 TRBV6-1 few TRBD2 CASSPTGTSGRVTGELFF TGTGCCAGCAGTCCTACCGGGACTAGCGGGAGAGTTACCGGGGAGCTGTTTTTT
TRBJ2-7 TRBV11-2 few TRBD2 CASSAGLAGGSTYEQYF TGTGCCAGCAGCGCTGGACTAGCGGGAGGAAGTACCTACGAGCAGTACTTC
TRBJ2-7 TRBV10-2 NA NA CASGAGASYEQYF TGCGCCAGCGGCGCAGGGGCCTCCTACGAGCAGTACTTC
TRBJ2-1 TRBV10-2 NA TRBD2 CASSAASGRTYNEQFF TGCGCCAGCAGTGCAGCTAGCGGGAGGACTTACAATGAGCAGTTCTTC
TRBJ1-6 TRBV27 few NA CASSLDSYNSPLHF TGTGCCAGCAGCCTGGACAGTTATAATTCACCCCTCCACTTT
TRBJ1-1 TRBV27 NA NA CASSPAFRDTEAFF TGTGCCAGCAGTCCCGCCTTCAGGGACACTGAAGCTTTCTTT
TRBJ1-1 TRBV14 NA TRBD1 CASSYRDRENTEAFF TGTGCCAGCAGCTACCGGGACAGGGAAAACACTGAAGCTTTCTTT
TRBJ2-1 TRBV29-1 many NA CSVVWVGAAYNEQFF TGCAGCGTTGTGTGGGTGGGAGCGGCCTACAATGAGCAGTTCTTC
TRBJ1-1 TRBV9 few NA CASSVGGGPGTEAFF TGTGCCAGCAGCGTAGGGGGGGGGCCGGGCACTGAAGCTTTCTTT
TRBJ2-1 TRBV7-9 few TRBD2 CASSFETSGNNEQFF TGTGCCAGCAGCTTCGAGACTAGCGGGAACAATGAGCAGTTCTTC
TRBJ2-3 TRBV24-1 few NA CATSTLADTQYF TGTGCCACCAGTACTCTCGCAGATACGCAGTATTTT
TRBJ2-1 TRBV12-3/TRBV12-4 many NA CASSISGTRIGDEQFF TGTGCCAGCAGTATCTCCGGGACACGGATTGGCGATGAGCAGTTCTTC
TRBJ2-7 TRBV4-2 many NA CASSQDSGEYEQYF TGTGCCAGCAGCCAAGATTCGGGAGAATACGAGCAGTACTTC
TRBJ2-1 TRBV5-6 few TRBD2 CASSLAGIAGFDEQFF TGTGCCAGCAGCTTGGCCGGGATAGCGGGGTTCGATGAGCAGTTCTTC
TRBJ2-1 TRBV12-3/TRBV12-4 many TRBD2 CASSLLAGGMDEQFF TGTGCCAGCAGTCTCCTAGCGGGAGGGATGGATGAGCAGTTCTTC
TRBJ2-2 TRBV19 few NA CASSINTGELFF TGTGCCAGTAGTATAAACACCGGGGAGCTGTTTTTT
TRBJ2-7 TRBV6-1 few TRBD1 CASSEARDRGMEQYF TGTGCCAGCAGTGAAGCGCGGGACAGGGGGATGGAGCAGTACTTC
TRBJ2-1 TRBV7-9 few NA CASSRRSERSSYNEQFF TGTGCCAGCAGCCGACGGTCGGAGAGAAGCTCCTACAATGAGCAGTTCTTC
TRBJ1-4 TRBV21-1 many NA CASSKARPDGKLFF TGTGCCAGCAGCAAAGCGCGTCCCGACGGGAAACTGTTTTTT
TRBJ2-7 TRBV7-9 many NA CASSPPADDEQYF TGTGCCAGCAGCCCCCCCGCGGACGACGAGCAGTACTTC
TRBJ2-7 TRBV18 NA NA CASSPGGIATPSYEQYF TGTGCCAGCTCACCAGGAGGGATAGCCACACCATCCTACGAGCAGTACTTC
TRBJ1-5 TRBV4-1 few NA CASSQGGGLNQPQHF TGCGCCAGCAGCCAAGGGGGAGGGCTGAATCAGCCCCAGCATTTT
TRBJ1-1 TRBV7-2 few NA CASSLVGGESEAFF TGTGCCAGCAGCTTAGTAGGCGGGGAAAGTGAAGCTTTCTTT
TRBJ2-1 TRBV5-1 NA TRBD2 CASSLSGGANEQFF TGCGCCAGCAGCCTTAGCGGGGGGGCCAATGAGCAGTTCTTC
TRBJ2-7 TRBV20-1 NA NA CSATIQGELYEQYF TGCAGTGCTACCATACAGGGTGAACTGTACGAGCAGTACTTC
TRBJ1-1 TRBV5-6 NA TRBD1 CASSLQGGMNTEAFF TGTGCCAGCAGCTTGCAGGGGGGCATGAACACTGAAGCTTTCTTT
TRBJ2-1 TRBV6-2/TRBV6-3 few NA CASSLTWNEQFF TGTGCCAGCAGCTTGACCTGGAATGAGCAGTTCTTC
TRBJ2-1 TRBV29-1 few NA CSVLTSSYNEQFF TGCAGCGTCTTGACTAGCTCCTACAATGAGCAGTTCTTC
TRBJ2-7 TRBV30 NA TRBD2 CAWGLAGGYEQYF TGTGCCTGGGGACTAGCGGGAGGATACGAGCAGTACTTC
TRBJ1-2 TRBV27 NA TRBD1 CASSLTGLDYGYTF TGTGCCAGCAGTTTGACAGGGTTGGACTATGGCTACACCTTC
TRBJ2-7 TRBV5-8 few TRBD1 CASSHLTGTDSYEQYF TGTGCCAGCAGCCACCTCACCGGGACAGACTCCTACGAGCAGTACTTC
TRBJ2-1 TRBV11-2 NA TRBD1 CASSLGTGGIRNEQFF TGTGCCAGCAGCTTAGGGACAGGGGGCATACGCAATGAGCAGTTCTTC
TRBJ2-5 TRBV12-3/TRBV12-4 many TRBD2 CASSLAASGSVKTQYF TGTGCCAGCAGTTTAGCAGCTAGCGGGAGTGTGAAGACCCAGTACTTC
TRBJ2-3 TRBV12-3/TRBV12-4 few TRBD2 CASSLGLSGDTQYF TGTGCCAGCAGTTTGGGACTATCCGGGGATACGCAGTATTTT
TRBJ2-2 TRBV12-3/TRBV12-4 NA NA CASRRRSSWNTGELFF TGTGCCAGCAGGCGTCGGTCCTCATGGAACACCGGGGAGCTGTTTTTT
TRBJ1-2 TRBV7-9 many NA CASSSGNYGYTF TGTGCCAGCAGCTCCGGAAACTATGGCTACACCTTC
TRBJ1-4 TRBV10-3 NA NA CAISDGYATNEKLFF TGTGCCATCAGTGACGGATACGCAACTAATGAAAAACTGTTTTTT
TRBJ2-7 TRBV2 few NA CASTEPTDSGTLYEQYF TGTGCCAGCACTGAACCCACGGACTCCGGGACTCTCTACGAGCAGTACTTC
TRBJ1-1 TRBV29-1 few NA CSAPGPTEAFF TGCAGCGCCCCCGGGCCCACTGAAGCTTTCTTT
TRBJ2-7 TRBV5-1 NA TRBD2 CASSRTGTSGGEQYF TGCGCCAGCAGCAGAACCGGGACTAGCGGGGGTGAGCAGTACTTC
TRBJ2-6 TRBV2 once TRBD1 CARARGRGANVLTF TGTGCCAGAGCTAGGGGGCGTGGGGCCAACGTCCTGACTTTC
TRBJ2-2 TRBV12-3/TRBV12-4 NA NA CASIQGPANTGELFF TGTGCCAGCATTCAGGGGCCCGCGAACACCGGGGAGCTGTTTTTT
TRBJ2-3 TRBV5-1 NA TRBD1 CASSFDRATDTQYF TGCGCCAGCAGCTTCGACAGGGCTACAGATACGCAGTATTTT
TRBJ2-7 TRBV9 NA NA CASSVDGYSSYEQYF TGTGCCAGCAGCGTAGATGGCTACAGCTCCTACGAGCAGTACTTC